This is a list of T cell receptor beta chains from one sample in a study of blood T cell repertoires in COVID-19. Produced via immunoSEQ multiplex PCR; TCRdb's table is partial and in-frame only. The table shows about 36,000 clones, with around four fifths occurring only once. Sequenced input: peripheral blood. Receptors originate from a human donor in a cohort sampled during active COVID-19. CDR3s include the opening cysteine and the closing phenylalanine or tryptophan. A D gene is named only where the DNA matches it firmly. Where a row states a size, it is once, few, many or the class of an expanded clone; other rows omit it.

J gene | V gene | D gene | clone size | CDR3 protein | CDR3 DNA
TRBJ1-5 | TRBV7-2 | - | - | CASSLETPSPYSNQPQHF | TGTGCCAGCAGCTTAGAAACGCCGAGCCCCTATAGCAATCAGCCCCAGCATTTT
TRBJ1-2 | TRBV11-2 | TRBD1 | - | CASSPVGQGAIGYTF | TGTGCCAGCAGCCCAGTGGGACAGGGGGCGATTGGCTACACCTTC
TRBJ1-4 | TRBV18 | - | - | CASSPQDRSRGKLFF | TGTGCCAGCTCTCCTCAGGACAGATCCAGGGGAAAACTGTTTTTT
TRBJ1-5 | TRBV4-3 | TRBD1 | - | CASSQAISTGGNQPQHF | TGCGCCAGCAGCCAAGCGATTTCGACAGGGGGCAATCAGCCCCAGCATTTT
TRBJ2-5 | TRBV3-1/TRBV3-2 | - | once | CASSQDSYQETQYF | TGTGCCAGCAGCCAAGATTCGTACCAAGAGACCCAGTACTTC
TRBJ1-1 | TRBV25-1 | TRBD1 | - | CASSESLDRKAFF | TGTGCCAGCAGTGAATCATTGGACAGGAAAGCTTTCTTT
TRBJ2-3 | TRBV6-1 | - | - | CASIEHGTSPGGQYF | TGTGCCAGCATTGAACACGGGACTTCCCCGGGTGGGCAGTATTTT
TRBJ2-5 | TRBV7-2 | TRBD2 | - | CASSYQAGEGETQYF | TGTGCCAGCAGCTACCAGGCGGGGGAGGGGGAGACCCAGTACTTC
TRBJ1-1 | TRBV18 | - | - | CASSQQGGTEAFF | TGTGCCAGCTCCCAACAGGGTGGTACTGAAGCTTTCTTT
TRBJ1-1 | TRBV4-2 | - | - | CASSQEGGRATEAFF | TGTGCCAGCAGCCAAGAAGGGGGACGGGCCACTGAAGCTTTCTTT
TRBJ1-2 | TRBV7-3 | - | - | CASSTQGGSYTF | TGTGCCAGCAGCACACAGGGTGGGAGCTACACCTTC
TRBJ1-2 | TRBV5-1 | TRBD1 | once | CASSTGQADYGYTF | TGCGCCAGCAGCACCGGACAGGCAGACTATGGCTACACCTTC
TRBJ1-1 | TRBV7-3 | TRBD1 | - | CASSAQGGNTEAFF | TGTGCCAGCAGCGCACAGGGGGGTAACACTGAAGCTTTCTTT